The 6 T cell receptor beta chains presented below share a single source sample, sequenced in a study of CD8 T cells in ankylosing spondylitis. TCRdb re-called the 5' RACE reads through MiXCR, storing one row per CDR3 protein. The sample carries about 42,000 distinct CDR3 sequences, under 5% recorded once. Sequencing was performed on blood, either unsorted or a sorted T cell fraction (not recorded which). The receptors come from a female donor with ankylosing spondylitis or in good health (not recorded which).

This clonotype was observed at least ten times. The J gene is TRBJ2-3, the V gene TRBV9, with D possibly being TRBD1 (6 bases). Trimming took 1 base from V and 6 from J, leaving 9 bases between them. This CDR3 spans 13 amino acids. From germline, CDR1 is SGDLS and CDR2 YYNGEE. Here the CDR3 reads CASSVQGKDTQYF. The CDR3 region has the DNA TGTGCCAGCAGCGTACAGGGGAAGGATACGCAGTATTTT.

This clonotype was counted ten times or more. The chain uses TRBV9 and TRBJ1-1; D remains unclear. V was cut by 0 bases and J by 0 bases, with 9 bases left in between. The length of the CDR3 is 15 residues. Per the germline V gene, CDR1 is SGDLS and CDR2 is YYNGEE. The CDR3 region has the DNA TGTGCCAGCAGCGTAGAAGGTATCATGAACACTGAAGCTTTCTTT. Encoded protein: CASSVEGIMNTEAFF.

In this sample, this clonotype turned up many times. The genes are TRBV9 and TRBJ1-5; D not resolved. Per germline, CDR1 SGDLS and CDR2 YYNGEE. This CDR3 contains 16 residues. V was pared by 0 bases and J by 5 bases, with 15 bases between. Written as DNA, the CDR3 is TGTGCCAGCAGCGTAGAGGCCGCCAGACCAGATCAGCCCCAGCATTTT. Encoded protein: CASSVEAARPDQPQHF.

This clonotype was seen many times. The chain carries TRBV9 and TRBJ1-2; the match to TRBD1 covers 7 bases. V shed 4 bases and J 1 base; nucleotides not matched to a gene: 10. The CDR3 spans 16 residues. Germline V CDR1 and CDR2: SGDLS, YYNGEE. CDR3 nucleotides: TGTGCCAGCAGCCTCAAAGGGACAGAGATTAACTATGGCTACACCTTC. Translating gives CASSLKGTEINYGYTF.

This clonotype was found many times. This sequence joins TRBV9 and TRBJ2-1; tentatively, D is TRBD1 or TRBD2 (6 bases each). The CDR3 loop spans 15 amino acids. Germline V gene sequence: CDR1 SGDLS, CDR2 YYNGEE. Trimming cost V 0 bases and J 5 bases, with 12 bases left between them. CDR3 nucleotides: TGTGCCAGCAGCGTAGCTACCGGGGGCCACAATGAGCAGTTCTTC. Encoded protein: CASSVATGGHNEQFF.

This clonotype was found many times. The chain combines TRBV9 with TRBJ1-6; 9 positions agree with TRBD1. The junction had 8 bases not matched to a gene; V was cut back by 0 bases and J by 7 bases. The CDR3 is 17 amino acids. Germline V gene sequence: CDR1 SGDLS, CDR2 YYNGEE. This CDR3 reads CASSVARGQGPNSPLHF. As DNA, the CDR3 is TGTGCCAGCAGCGTAGCCAGAGGACAGGGGCCCAATTCACCCCTCCACTTT. The whole variable domain, filled in from reference TRBV9 and TRBJ1-6, reads DSGVTQTPKHLITATGQRVTLRCSPRSGDLSVYWYQQSLDQGLQFLIQYYNGEERAKGNILERFSAQQFPDLHSELNLSSLELGDSALYFCASSVARGQGPNSPLHFGNGTRLTVT.